Listed here are 11 T cell receptor beta chains from one sample, sequenced in a study of blood T cell repertoires in COVID-19. Clones were read by immunoSEQ multiplex PCR, and TCRdb kept only the in-frame ones, dropping some. The top ten clones hold roughly 18% of a sample with 200,000 or so clones, more than 75% of them seen once. Sequencing input: peripheral blood. The receptor set was obtained from a person in their 70s with COVID-19, enrolled during active disease.

The chain combines TRBV6-5 with TRBJ2-3; the D gene is possibly TRBD2 (6 bases). The germline V and J ends were trimmed by 7 bases and 0 bases, with 14 bases remaining between them. The CDR3 spans 15 residues. The germline V gene has CDR1 MNHEY and CDR2 SVGAGI. The CDR3 spells CASKGGVVSTDTQYF. DNA for the CDR3: TGTGCCAGCAAGGGAGGAGTAGTTAGCACAGATACGCAGTATTTT.

V and J are TRBV28 and TRBJ2-7; possibly TRBD1 for D (5 bases). CDR3 length: 15 amino acids. Trimming pared 8 bases from V and 0 bases from J, leaving 17 bases between. Germline values: CDR1 MDHEN, CDR2 SYDVKM. CDR3 bases: TGTGCCAGCCGGGCCCCGACAGCCTTCTCCTACGAGCAGTACTTC. The encoded protein is CASRAPTAFSYEQYF.

V gene TRBV28 combines with J gene TRBJ2-1; the D gene is possibly TRBD2 (5 bases). Germline loops: CDR1 MDHEN, CDR2 SYDVKM. CDR3 length: 15 amino acids. V lost 1 base to trimming and J lost 10 bases, with 17 bases between them. The CDR3 sequence: CASSLSGQEGVEQFF. Written as DNA, the CDR3 is TGTGCCAGCAGTTTATCAGGCCAAGAGGGAGTAGAGCAGTTCTTC.

The CDR3 bases are TGCAGCGTTGTTAGGGGTATGAACACTGAAGCTTTCTTT. Translation gives CSVVRGMNTEAFF. The J gene is TRBJ1-1, the V gene TRBV29-1; possibly TRBD1 for D (5 bases). Between the trimmed V and J ends, which lost 4 bases and 0 bases, there was a span of 9 bases. The CDR3 covers 13 residues. Germline-derived CDR1 and CDR2 are SQVTM and ANQGSEA. The whole variable domain, filled in from reference TRBV29-1 and TRBJ1-1, reads SAVISQKPSRDICQRGTSLTIQCQVDSQVTMMFWYRQQPGQSLTLIATANQGSEATYESGFVIDKFPISRPNLTFSTLTVSNMSPEDSSIYLCSVVRGMNTEAFFGQGTRLTVV.

The chain couples TRBV28 to TRBJ2-1, with 8 nucleotides matching TRBD1. J was trimmed by 1 base and V by 4 bases; bases with no gene match: 3. Germline V lookup: CDR1 MDHEN, CDR2 SYDVKM. The CDR3 length is 15 residues. The CDR3 protein is CASSWTGRSYNEQFF. CDR3 coding DNA: TGTGCCAGCAGTTGGACAGGGAGATCCTACAATGAGCAGTTCTTC.

The chain joins TRBV3-1 (or the pseudogene TRBV3-2) to TRBJ2-3; maybe TRBD2 (6 bases). This CDR3 has 14 amino acids. The V and J ends lost 0 bases and 2 bases respectively, with 6 bases between them. CDR1 is LGHDT, CDR2 YNNKEL, per germline (reference sequence). CDR3 in amino acids: CASSQELATDTQYF. The CDR3 region has the DNA TGTGCCAGCAGCCAAGAACTAGCCACAGATACGCAGTATTTT.

The gene calls are TRBV6-2 or TRBV6-3 and TRBJ2-7; TRBD2 aligns across 8 bases. The length of the CDR3 is 16 residues. Unmatched junction bases numbered 9, after V lost 0 bases and J lost 5 bases. CDR1 is MNHEY and CDR2 is SVGEGT in the germline V gene. CDR3 in DNA: TGTGCCAGCAGTTACTCGACACAGCGGGAGTACCACGAGCAGTACTTC. This sequence encodes CASSYSTQREYHEQYF.

This rearrangement joins TRBV3-1 (or the pseudogene TRBV3-2) to TRBJ1-2; D remains unclear. The CDR3 sequence is 12 residues long. From germline, CDR1 is LGHDT and CDR2 YNNKEL (reference sequence). V shed 5 bases and J shed 7 bases, with 11 bases lying between them. CDR3 in DNA: TGTGCCAGCAGCACCCGCGAGTTTGGCTACACCTTC. Translated, it gives CASSTREFGYTF.

Here the CDR3 reads CASSVGPGQFTEAFF. The DNA for the CDR3 is TGTGCCAGCAGCGTGGGACCGGGACAGTTCACTGAAGCTTTCTTT. The chain employs TRBV9 and TRBJ1-1; 7 bases match TRBD1. V shed 2 bases, J shed 4 bases, and the junction held 8 bases outside the gene matches. The germline CDR1 and CDR2 sequences are SGDLS and YYNGEE. This CDR3 has 15 amino acids.

This chain joins TRBV5-4 and TRBJ1-6; tentative D call: TRBD1 (5 bases). Trimming took 1 base from V and 7 from J, leaving 12 bases between them. This CDR3 contains 15 residues. Germline values: CDR1 SGHNT, CDR2 YYREEE (reference sequence). The CDR3 spells CASSLSAGNNSPLHF. DNA of the CDR3: TGTGCCAGCAGCTTGTCCGCAGGGAACAATTCACCCCTCCACTTT.

The genes are TRBV6-6 and TRBJ1-1; D unresolved. Germline loops: CDR1 MNHNY, CDR2 SVGAGI (reference sequence). The CDR3 runs to 10 residues. V lost 7 bases to trimming and J lost 7 bases, with 7 bases between them. CDR3 loop: CASNRGEAFF. CDR3 nucleotide sequence: TGTGCCAGCAACCGGGGTGAAGCTTTCTTT.